Only a few counts were recorded for the clone carrying this TCR beta chain. Antigen: not known. The data were obtained in a study of T-cell reconstitution after alpha-beta-depleted transplantation in children. Unique molecular identifiers were used to barcode this TCRbeta library. TCRdb itself ran the PCR reads through MiXCR, one entry per CDR3 protein. The table lists around 580,000 distinct CDR3 sequences, about 21% of them singletons. V lost 5 bases to trimming and J lost 0 bases, with 10 bases between them. The CDR3 has 14 amino acids. Looked up from germline, CDR1 is SQVTM and CDR2 is ANQGSEA. Study-wide results and limits: T-cell numbers and diversity one year post-transplant derived largely from freshly generated T cells. Diversity of TCRbeta at day 60 was high in some patients, arising from surviving recipient T cells and thymic progenitors.

The receptor was derived from a boy under two years old who had a stem cell transplant for acute myeloid leukemia, so the T cells may come from the graft donor. The chain couples TRBV29-1 to TRBJ2-2; D is uncertain. The input for sequencing was PBMCs, mostly from graft donor cells, taken 360 days after TCRalphabeta/CD19-depleted stem cell transplant. Written as DNA, the CDR3 is TGCAGCGTTCATGGGGAAACGAACACCGGGGAGCTGTTTTTT. It specifies CSVHGETNTGELFF.